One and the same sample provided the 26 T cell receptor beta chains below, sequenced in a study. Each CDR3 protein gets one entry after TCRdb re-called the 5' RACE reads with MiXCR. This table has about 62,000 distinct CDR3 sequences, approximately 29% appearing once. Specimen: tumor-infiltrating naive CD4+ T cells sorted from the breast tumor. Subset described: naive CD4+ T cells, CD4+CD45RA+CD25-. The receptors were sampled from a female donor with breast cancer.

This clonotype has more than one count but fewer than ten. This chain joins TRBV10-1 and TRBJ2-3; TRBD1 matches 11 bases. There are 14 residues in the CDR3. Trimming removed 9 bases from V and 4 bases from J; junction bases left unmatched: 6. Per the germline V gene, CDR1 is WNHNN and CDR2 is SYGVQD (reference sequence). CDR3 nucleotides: TGCGCCAGTCAGGGGACAGGGGGTGCAGATACGCAGTATTTT. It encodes CASQGTGGADTQYF.

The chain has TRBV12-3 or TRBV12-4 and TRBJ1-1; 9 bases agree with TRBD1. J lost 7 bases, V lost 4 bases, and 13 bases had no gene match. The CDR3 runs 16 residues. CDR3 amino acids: CASSYGTGKSGNEAFF. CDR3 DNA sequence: TGTGCCAGCAGTTACGGGACAGGGAAATCCGGGAATGAAGCTTTCTTT.

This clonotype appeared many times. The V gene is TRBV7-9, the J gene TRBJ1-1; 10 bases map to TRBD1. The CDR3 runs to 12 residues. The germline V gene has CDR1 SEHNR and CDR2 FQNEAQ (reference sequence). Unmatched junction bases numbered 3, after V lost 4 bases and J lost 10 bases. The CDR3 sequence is CASSSGDRGAFF. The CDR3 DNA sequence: TGTGCCAGCAGCTCGGGGGACAGGGGAGCTTTCTTT.

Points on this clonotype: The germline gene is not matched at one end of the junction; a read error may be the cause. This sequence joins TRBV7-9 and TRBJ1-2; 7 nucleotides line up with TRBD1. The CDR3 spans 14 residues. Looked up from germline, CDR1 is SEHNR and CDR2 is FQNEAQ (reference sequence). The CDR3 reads CTSSFSGGAYGYTF. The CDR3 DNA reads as TGTACCAGCAGCTTCTCAGGGGGTGCCTATGGCTACACCTTC.

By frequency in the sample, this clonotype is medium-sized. The CDR3 sequence is CASSYAASYNEQFF. DNA for the CDR3: TGTGCCAGCAGTTACGCCGCTTCCTACAATGAGCAGTTCTTC. V and J are TRBV6-5 and TRBJ2-1; no definite D call. The germline V gene has CDR1 MNHEY and CDR2 SVGAGI. V lost 2 bases and J lost 1, with 6 bases in between. The CDR3 extends over 14 amino acids.

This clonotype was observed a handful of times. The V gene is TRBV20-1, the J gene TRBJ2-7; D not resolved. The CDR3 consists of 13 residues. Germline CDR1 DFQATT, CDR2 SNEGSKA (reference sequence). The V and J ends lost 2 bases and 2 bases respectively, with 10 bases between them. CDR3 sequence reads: CSARLDGTYEQYF. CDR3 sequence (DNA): TGCAGTGCTAGACTAGACGGTACCTACGAGCAGTACTTC.

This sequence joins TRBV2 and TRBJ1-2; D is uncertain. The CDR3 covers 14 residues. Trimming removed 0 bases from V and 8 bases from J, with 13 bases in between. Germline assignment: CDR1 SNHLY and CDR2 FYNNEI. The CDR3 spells CASSEARLPQGYTF. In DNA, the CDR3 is TGTGCCAGCAGTGAAGCACGACTTCCCCAAGGCTACACCTTC.

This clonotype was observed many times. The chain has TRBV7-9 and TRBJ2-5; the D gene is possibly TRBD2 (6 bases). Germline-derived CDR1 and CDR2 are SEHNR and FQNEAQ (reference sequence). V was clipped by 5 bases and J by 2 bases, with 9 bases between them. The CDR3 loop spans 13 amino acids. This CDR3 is CASSPLAQETQYF. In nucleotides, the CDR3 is TGTGCCAGCAGCCCACTAGCTCAAGAGACCCAGTACTTC.

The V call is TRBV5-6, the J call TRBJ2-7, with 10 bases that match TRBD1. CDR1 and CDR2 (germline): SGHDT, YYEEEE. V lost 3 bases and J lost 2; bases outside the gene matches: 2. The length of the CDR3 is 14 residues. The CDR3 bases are TGTGCCAGCAGCTGGGGACAGGGGACCTACGAGCAGTACTTC. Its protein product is CASSWGQGTYEQYF. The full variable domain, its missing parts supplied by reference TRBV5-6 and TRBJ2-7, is DAGVTQSPTHLIKTRGQQVTLRCSPKSGHDTVSWYQQALGQGPQFIFQYYEEEERQRGNFPDRFSGHQFPNYSSELNVNALLLGDSALYLCASSWGQGTYEQYFGPGTRLTVT.

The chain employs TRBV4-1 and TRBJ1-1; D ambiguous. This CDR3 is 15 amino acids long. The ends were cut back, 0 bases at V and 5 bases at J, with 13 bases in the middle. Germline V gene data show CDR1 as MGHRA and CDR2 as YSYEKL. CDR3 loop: CASSQEPLTLTEAFF. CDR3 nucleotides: TGCGCCAGCAGCCAAGAGCCACTTACCTTGACTGAAGCTTTCTTT.

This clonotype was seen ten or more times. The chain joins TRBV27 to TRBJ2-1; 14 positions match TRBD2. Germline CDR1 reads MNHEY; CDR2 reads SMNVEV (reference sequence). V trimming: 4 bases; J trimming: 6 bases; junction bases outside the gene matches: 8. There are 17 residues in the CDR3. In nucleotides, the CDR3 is TGTGCCAGCAGTTCGGGGACTAGCGGGAGCATAAGCAATGAGCAGTTCTTC. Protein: CASSSGTSGSISNEQFF.

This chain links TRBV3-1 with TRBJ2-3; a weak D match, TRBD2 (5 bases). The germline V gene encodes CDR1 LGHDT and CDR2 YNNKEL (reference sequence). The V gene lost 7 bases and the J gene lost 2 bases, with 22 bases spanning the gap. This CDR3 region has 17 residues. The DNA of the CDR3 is TGTGCCAGCACCAAGACTACGCTAGCCTACCTCACAGATACGCAGTATTTT. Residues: CASTKTTLAYLTDTQYF.

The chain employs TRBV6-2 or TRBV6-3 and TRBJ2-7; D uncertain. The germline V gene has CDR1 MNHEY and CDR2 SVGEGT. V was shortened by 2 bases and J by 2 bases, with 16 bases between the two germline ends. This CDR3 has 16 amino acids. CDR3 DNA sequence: TGTGCCAGCAGTTACGGACGGACCATAAAGACCTACGAGCAGTACTTC. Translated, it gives CASSYGRTIKTYEQYF.

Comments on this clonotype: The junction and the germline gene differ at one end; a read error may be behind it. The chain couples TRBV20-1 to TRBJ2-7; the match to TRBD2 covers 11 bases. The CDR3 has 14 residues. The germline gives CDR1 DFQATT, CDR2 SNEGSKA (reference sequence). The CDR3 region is CGARSTSGINEQYF. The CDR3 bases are TGCGGTGCTAGGTCGACTAGCGGGATCAACGAGCAGTACTTC.

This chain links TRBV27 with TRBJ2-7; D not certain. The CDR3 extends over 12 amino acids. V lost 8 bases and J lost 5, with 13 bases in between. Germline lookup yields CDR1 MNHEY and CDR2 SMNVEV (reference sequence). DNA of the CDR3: TGTGCCAGCCCTTCTTCAGGAGACGAGCAGTACTTC. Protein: CASPSSGDEQYF.

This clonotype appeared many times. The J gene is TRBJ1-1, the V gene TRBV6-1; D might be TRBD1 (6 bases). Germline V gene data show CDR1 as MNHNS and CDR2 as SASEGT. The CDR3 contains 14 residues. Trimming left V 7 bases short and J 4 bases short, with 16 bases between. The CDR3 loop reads CASKNGGQGTEAFF. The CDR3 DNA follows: TGTGCCAGCAAAAACGGGGGGCAGGGCACTGAAGCTTTCTTT.

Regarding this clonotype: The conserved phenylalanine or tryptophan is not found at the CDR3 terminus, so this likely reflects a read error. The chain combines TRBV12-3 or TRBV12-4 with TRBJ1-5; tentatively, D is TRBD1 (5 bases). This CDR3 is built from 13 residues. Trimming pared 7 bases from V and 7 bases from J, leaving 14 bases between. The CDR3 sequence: CASTHGGGQPQHS. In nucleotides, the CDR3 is TGTGCCAGCACCCACGGGGGAGGCCAGCCCCAGCATTCT.

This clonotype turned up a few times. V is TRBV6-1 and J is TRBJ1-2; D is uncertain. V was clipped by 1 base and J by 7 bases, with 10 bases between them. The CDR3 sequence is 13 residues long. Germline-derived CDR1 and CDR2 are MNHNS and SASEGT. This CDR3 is CASSEVTRGGYTF. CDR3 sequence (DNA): TGTGCCAGCAGTGAAGTTACCCGTGGTGGCTACACCTTC.

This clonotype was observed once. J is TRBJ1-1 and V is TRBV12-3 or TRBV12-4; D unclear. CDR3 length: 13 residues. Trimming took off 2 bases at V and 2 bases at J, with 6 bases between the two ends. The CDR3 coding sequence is TGTGCCAGCAGTTTACGAGCAAACACTGAAGCTTTCTTT. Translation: CASSLRANTEAFF.

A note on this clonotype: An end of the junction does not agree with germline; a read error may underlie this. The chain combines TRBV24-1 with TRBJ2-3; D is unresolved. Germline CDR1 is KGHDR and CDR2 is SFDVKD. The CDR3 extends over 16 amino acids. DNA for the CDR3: TGTGCCACCAGTGAGCATATGATAGTACCCACAGATAGGCAGTATTTT. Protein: CATSEHMIVPTDRQYF.

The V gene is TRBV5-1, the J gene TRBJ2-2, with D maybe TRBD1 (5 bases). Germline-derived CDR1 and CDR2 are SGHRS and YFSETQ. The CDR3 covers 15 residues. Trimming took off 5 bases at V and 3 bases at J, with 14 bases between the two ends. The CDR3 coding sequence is TGCGCCAGCAGTTTTCAAGGGGCCGACACCGGGGAGCTGTTTTTT. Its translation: CASSFQGADTGELFF.

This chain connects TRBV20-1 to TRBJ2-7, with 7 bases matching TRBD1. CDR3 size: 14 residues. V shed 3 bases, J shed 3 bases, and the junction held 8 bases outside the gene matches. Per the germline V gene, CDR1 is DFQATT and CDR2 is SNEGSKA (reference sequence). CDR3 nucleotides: TGCAGTGCTAGGAGGCCGGGACAGAACTACGAGCAGTACTTC. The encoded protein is CSARRPGQNYEQYF.

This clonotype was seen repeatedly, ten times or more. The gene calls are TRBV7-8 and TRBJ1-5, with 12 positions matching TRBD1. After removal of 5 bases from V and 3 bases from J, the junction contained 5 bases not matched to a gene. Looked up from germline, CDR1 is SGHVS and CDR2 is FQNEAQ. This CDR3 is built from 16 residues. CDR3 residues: CASSPGTGGDNQPQHF. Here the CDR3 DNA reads TGTGCCAGCAGCCCCGGGACAGGGGGCGACAATCAGCCCCAGCATTTT.

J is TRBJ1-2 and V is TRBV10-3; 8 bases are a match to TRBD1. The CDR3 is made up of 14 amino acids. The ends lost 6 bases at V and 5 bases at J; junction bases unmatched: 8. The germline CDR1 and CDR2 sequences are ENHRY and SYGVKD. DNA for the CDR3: TGTGCCATCAGCAACACAGGGGGTTTATATGGCTACACCTTC. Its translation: CAISNTGGLYGYTF.

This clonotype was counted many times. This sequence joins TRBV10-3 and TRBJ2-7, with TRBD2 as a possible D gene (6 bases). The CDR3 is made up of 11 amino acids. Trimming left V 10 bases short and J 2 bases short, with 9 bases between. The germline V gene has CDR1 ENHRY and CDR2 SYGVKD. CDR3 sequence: CATSGAYEQYF. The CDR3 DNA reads TGTGCCACGTCGGGGGCCTACGAGCAGTACTTC.

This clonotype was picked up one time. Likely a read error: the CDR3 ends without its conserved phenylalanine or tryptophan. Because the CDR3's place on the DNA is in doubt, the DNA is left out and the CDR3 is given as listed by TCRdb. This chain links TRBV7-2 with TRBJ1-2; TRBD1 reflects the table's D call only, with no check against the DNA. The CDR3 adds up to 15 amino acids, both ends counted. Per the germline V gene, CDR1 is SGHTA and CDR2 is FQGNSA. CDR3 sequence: CASSPGQTTNYGCTI.